What follows are 28 T cell receptor beta chains derived from one specimen sequenced in a study of identical twins. TCRdb used MiXCR to reprocess the 5' RACE reads, holding one entry per CDR3 protein. The repertoire holds fewer than 550,000 distinct CDR3 sequences, with 13% to 15% as singletons. The same sample was also used in a study of yellow fever vaccine responses in identical twins.

Sequencing was performed on CD4+ T cells sorted from blood. These receptors were taken from a woman aged 18-29 years in good health.

This clonotype was counted between two and nine times. The chain uses TRBV20-1 and TRBJ2-7; 8 bases are shared with TRBD2. From germline, CDR1 is DFQATT and CDR2 SNEGSKA (reference sequence). With 2 bases clipped from V and 2 bases from J, the junction kept 5 bases outside the gene matches. The CDR3 extends over 14 amino acids. The CDR3 loop is CSARFGTSPYEQYF. CDR3 nucleotides: TGCAGTGCTAGATTCGGGACTAGTCCCTACGAGCAGTACTTC.

The V and J genes are TRBV5-1 and TRBJ2-7; TRBD1 matches 8 bases. The germline gives CDR1 SGHRS, CDR2 YFSETQ. CDR3 length equals 17 residues. The junction had 15 bases not matched to a gene; V was cut back by 4 bases and J by 3 bases. In DNA form, the CDR3 reads TGCGCCAGCAGCAACCACCCCTCAGGGGGCGGACGCTACGAGCAGTACTTC. It translates to CASSNHPSGGGRYEQYF.

V and J are TRBV6-1 and TRBJ2-7, with 7 bases identical to TRBD2. Per germline, CDR1 MNHNS and CDR2 SASEGT. The trim removed 6 bases at V and 1 base at J, leaving 9 bases unmatched. CDR3 size: 15 residues. Here the CDR3 DNA reads TGTGCCAGCAGAAGCGGGACGACGGGTTCCTACGAGCAGTACTTC. It translates to CASRSGTTGSYEQYF.

In this sample, this clonotype turned up a few times. The chain is built from TRBV4-2 and TRBJ2-1, with TRBD2 matching over 16 bases. Germline CDR1 reads LGHNA; CDR2 reads YNFKEQ. The CDR3 totals 18 residues. Trimming took 7 bases from V and 7 from J; bases not matched to a gene: 13. The CDR3 is CASNAGTSGRAGYNEQFF. DNA for the CDR3: TGTGCCAGCAATGCCGGGACTAGCGGGAGGGCCGGGTATAATGAGCAGTTCTTC.

The chain joins TRBV2 to TRBJ2-7; 7 bases are a match to TRBD2. J gave up 7 bases and V 2 bases, and 8 bases lay outside the gene matches. This CDR3 is built from 14 residues. Germline V CDR1 and CDR2: SNHLY, FYNNEI. This CDR3 reads CASSESVGGIEQYF. The DNA for the CDR3 is TGTGCCAGCAGTGAATCCGTGGGAGGGATAGAGCAGTACTTC.

This clonotype was found a few times. The chain couples TRBV5-6 to TRBJ2-5; D is unclear. V lost 4 bases to trimming and J lost 1 base, with 11 bases between them. This CDR3 is 14 amino acids long. Germline V gene lookup returns CDR1 SGHDT and CDR2 YYEEEE. The DNA of the CDR3 is TGTGCCAGCAGCCTCGAGGTCGTCCAAGAGACCCAGTACTTC. Translating gives CASSLEVVQETQYF.

This clonotype came up many times. The chain recombines TRBV5-1 with TRBJ1-6; D may be TRBD1 (5 bases). This CDR3 spans 15 amino acids. The V and J ends lost 4 bases and 6 bases respectively, with 14 bases between them. CDR1 SGHRS and CDR2 YFSETQ come from the germline V gene. CDR3 nucleotide sequence: TGCGCCAGCAGCGACCAGGGTCGGGGTAATTCACCCCTCCACTTT. Protein product: CASSDQGRGNSPLHF.

This clonotype appeared a few times. V is TRBV3-1 and J is TRBJ2-3, with 7 positions matching TRBD2. The germline gives CDR1 LGHDT, CDR2 YNNKEL (reference sequence). Unmatched junction bases numbered 8, after V lost 6 bases and J lost 5 bases. This CDR3 has 14 residues. The CDR3 loop reads CASSRSGGGDTQYF. CDR3 nucleotides: TGTGCCAGCAGTCGTAGTGGGGGGGGAGATACGCAGTATTTT.

The chain carries TRBV4-1 and TRBJ2-1; 9 nucleotides align to TRBD1. Trimming cost V 4 bases and J 1 base; bases outside gene matches: 5. The CDR3 sequence is 16 residues long. The germline V gene encodes CDR1 MGHRA and CDR2 YSYEKL. Written as DNA, the CDR3 is TGCGCCAGCAGCCCCGGGACAGGGTTGTCCTACAATGAGCAGTTCTTC. Its protein product is CASSPGTGLSYNEQFF.

This chain connects TRBV6-5 to TRBJ1-1; D may be TRBD1 (5 bases). The V gene's germline CDR1 is MNHEY and CDR2 SVGAGI. The CDR3 loop spans 13 amino acids. V dropped 4 bases and J dropped 6 bases, with 12 bases sitting between them. DNA for the CDR3: TGTGCCAGCAGTTTCAGGGATTGGTCTGAAGCTTTCTTT. Its translation is CASSFRDWSEAFF.

The genes are TRBV6-5 and TRBJ1-6; D gene ambiguous. The CDR3 has 16 amino acids. V lost 2 bases and J 0 bases, leaving 8 bases between the germline ends. Per germline, CDR1 MNHEY and CDR2 SVGAGI. The CDR3 DNA follows: TGTGCCAGCAGTTACACCCCGAGCTCCTATAATTCACCCCTCCACTTT. Its protein is CASSYTPSSYNSPLHF.

This clonotype was observed a few times. This CDR3 reads CASSLIQEQPQHF. The CDR3, as DNA: TGTGCCAGCAGTTTGATCCAGGAACAGCCCCAGCATTTT. The chain combines TRBV27 with TRBJ1-5; D remains ambiguous. The CDR3 runs 13 residues. CDR1 MNHEY and CDR2 SMNVEV come from the germline V gene (reference sequence). V lost 3 bases to trimming and J lost 7 bases, with 10 bases between them.

This clonotype was found a few times. CDR3 in DNA: TGTGCCAGCAGAACTAGCGGGGGGAACAATGAGCAGTTCTTC. This translates into CASRTSGGNNEQFF. The gene calls are TRBV2 and TRBJ2-1, with 12 bases lining up with TRBD2. The V segment lost 6 bases and the J segment 5 bases; nucleotides outside the gene matches: 2. CDR3 length: 14 residues. CDR1 SNHLY and CDR2 FYNNEI come from the germline V gene.

This clonotype was observed a handful of times. This rearrangement joins TRBV10-3 to TRBJ2-1, with D unresolved. V dropped 2 bases and J dropped 2 bases, with 10 bases sitting between them. CDR3 length: 15 residues. Germline V gives CDR1 ENHRY, CDR2 SYGVKD. Written as DNA, the CDR3 is TGTGCCATCAGTGAGACTACCCACCCCTACAATGAGCAGTTCTTC. Translating gives CAISETTHPYNEQFF.

This rearrangement joins TRBV9 to TRBJ2-2, with D possibly matching TRBD1 (6 bases). The CDR3 has 16 amino acids. Looked up from germline, CDR1 is SGDLS and CDR2 is YYNGEE. The V gene lost 0 bases and the J gene lost 0 bases, with 9 bases spanning the gap. This CDR3 is CASSVVGGANTGELFF. The CDR3 DNA reads TGTGCCAGCAGCGTAGTTGGGGGCGCGAACACCGGGGAGCTGTTTTTT.

There are many counts of this clonotype. The gene calls are TRBV20-1 and TRBJ1-3; possible D gene TRBD1, 5 bases. V shed 1 base and J shed 1 base, with 11 bases lying between them. There are 15 residues in the CDR3. Germline V lookup: CDR1 DFQATT, CDR2 SNEGSKA (reference sequence). The CDR3 DNA follows: TGCAGTGCTAGAGCCGGTACAGGTTCTGGAAACACCATATATTTT. Its translation is CSARAGTGSGNTIYF.

V usage is TRBV12-5 and J usage is TRBJ2-2, with D unclear. Germline assignment: CDR1 LGHNT and CDR2 FRNRAP. V was cut by 2 bases and J by 2 bases, with 0 bases left in between. CDR3 length: 12 residues. CDR3 coding DNA: TGTGCTAGTGGTTTGAACACCGGGGAGCTGTTTTTT. Its translation: CASGLNTGELFF.

The CDR3 region has the DNA TGTGCCAGCAGTCTCGAAACCTACGAGCAGTACTTC. This gives the protein CASSLETYEQYF. V usage is TRBV12-3 or TRBV12-4 and J usage is TRBJ2-7; no firm D call. The CDR3 consists of 12 residues. V was trimmed by 5 bases and J by 2 bases, leaving 7 bases between them.

This clonotype was picked up a small number of times. The chain links TRBV6-1 to TRBJ2-7; D is undetermined. CDR3 length equals 12 residues. V was cut by 7 bases and J by 4 bases, with 11 bases left in between. The germline gives CDR1 MNHNS, CDR2 SASEGT. CDR3 DNA sequence: TGTGCCAGCAAAAACTCAAATTACGAGCAGTACTTC. This encodes CASKNSNYEQYF.

This clonotype was detected ten times or more. This chain connects TRBV28 to TRBJ2-6, with TRBD2 matching over 7 bases. The germline gives CDR1 MDHEN, CDR2 SYDVKM. This CDR3 has 18 residues. The junction had 7 bases not matched to a gene; V was cut back by 2 bases and J by 0 bases. The CDR3 spells CASSLGASGVSGANVLTF. The CDR3 bases are TGTGCCAGCAGTTTAGGAGCTAGCGGAGTCTCTGGGGCCAACGTCCTGACTTTC.

In this sample, this clonotype turned up a few times. V is TRBV28 and J is TRBJ2-1; a weak D match, TRBD1 (6 bases). The CDR3 is 16 residues long. Germline CDR1 and CDR2: MDHEN and SYDVKM. Trimming stripped 6 bases from V and 7 bases from J, with 22 bases between. This chain's CDR3 is CASSPLGGTPRNEQFF. The CDR3, as DNA: TGTGCCAGCAGCCCTTTGGGTGGGACACCTCGGAATGAGCAGTTCTTC.

The gene calls are TRBV7-6 and TRBJ2-1, with D hard to call. Trimming left V 5 bases short and J 0 bases short, with 20 bases between. The length of the CDR3 is 18 residues. Germline CDR1 and CDR2: SGHVS and FNYEAQ. The DNA for the CDR3 is TGTGCCAGCAGCCCTGGTACTAAACAGCGCCGCTCCTACAATGAGCAGTTCTTC. The encoded protein is CASSPGTKQRRSYNEQFF.

The rearrangement uses TRBV6-2 or TRBV6-3 and TRBJ2-7; perhaps TRBD1 as D (5 bases). The CDR3 totals 16 residues. In germline, CDR1 is MNHEY, CDR2 SVGEGT. V was cut by 5 bases and J by 9 bases, with 26 bases left in between. This CDR3 is CASSPNPPTRQPRQYF. The CDR3 bases are TGTGCCAGCAGTCCGAATCCACCGACAAGACAGCCACGGCAGTACTTC.

This clonotype turned up a few times. The chain couples TRBV3-1 to TRBJ2-7, with D unresolved. Germline V gene sequence: CDR1 LGHDT, CDR2 YNNKEL (reference sequence). The germline V and J ends were trimmed by 3 bases and 6 bases, with 12 bases remaining between them. The CDR3 length is 13 residues. Here the CDR3 reads CASSQLASGEQYF. The CDR3 DNA reads as TGTGCCAGCAGCCAGCTTGCCTCCGGCGAGCAGTACTTC.

This chain connects TRBV12-3 or TRBV12-4 to TRBJ2-5; 8 nucleotides match TRBD1. Unmatched junction bases numbered 9, after V lost 4 bases and J lost 2 bases. The CDR3 loop spans 16 amino acids. For the CDR3, the DNA is TGTGCCAGCAGTTCCTACAGGGGGACGGGTCAAGAGACCCAGTACTTC. Translating it yields CASSSYRGTGQETQYF.

The CDR3 coding sequence is TGCGCCAGCAGCTCGCCGGACAGGGTTGGCGAAAAACTGTTTTTT. This translates into CASSSPDRVGEKLFF. V and J are TRBV5-1 and TRBJ1-4; the match to TRBD1 covers 8 bases. CDR1 SGHRS and CDR2 YFSETQ come from the germline V gene. The ends lost 3 bases at V and 8 bases at J; junction bases unmatched: 9. The CDR3 extends over 15 amino acids.

The sample holds a few counts of this clonotype. V gene TRBV27 combines with J gene TRBJ2-2, with D uncertain. Germline CDR1 MNHEY, CDR2 SMNVEV (reference sequence). The CDR3 has 13 amino acids. Deletions cut 3 bases from V and 5 bases from J, with 7 bases between. CDR3 in DNA: TGTGCCAGCAGTTTTTGGTCAACCGGGGAGCTGTTTTTT. It translates to CASSFWSTGELFF.

This sequence joins TRBV7-3 and TRBJ2-7; D assignment may be TRBD1 or TRBD2 (5 bases each). This CDR3 has 14 residues. The V end lost 3 bases, the J end lost 3 bases, and 12 bases lay between the germline ends. The germline gives CDR1 SGHTA, CDR2 FQGTGA. The CDR3 DNA reads TGTGCCAGCAGCTTCCCCCGGGGCCTCTACGAGCAGTACTTC. Translated, it gives CASSFPRGLYEQYF.